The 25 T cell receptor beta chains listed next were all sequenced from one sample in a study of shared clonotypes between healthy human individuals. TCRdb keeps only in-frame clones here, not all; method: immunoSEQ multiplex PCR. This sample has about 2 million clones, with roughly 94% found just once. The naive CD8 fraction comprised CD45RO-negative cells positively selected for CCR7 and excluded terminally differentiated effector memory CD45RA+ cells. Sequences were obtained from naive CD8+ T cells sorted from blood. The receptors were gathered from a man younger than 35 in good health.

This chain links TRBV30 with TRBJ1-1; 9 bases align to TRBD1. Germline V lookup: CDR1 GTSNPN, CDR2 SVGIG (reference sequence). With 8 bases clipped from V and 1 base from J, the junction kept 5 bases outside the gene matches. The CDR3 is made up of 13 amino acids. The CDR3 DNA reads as TGTGCCGGGACAGGGAGGAGGAACACTGAAGCTTTCTTT. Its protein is CAGTGRRNTEAFF.

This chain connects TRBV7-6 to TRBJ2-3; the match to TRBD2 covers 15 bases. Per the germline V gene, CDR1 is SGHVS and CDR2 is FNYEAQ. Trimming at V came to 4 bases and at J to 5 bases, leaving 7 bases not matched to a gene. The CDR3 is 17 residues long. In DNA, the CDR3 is TGTGCCAGCAGCTACGGGACTAGCGGGGGGTCGAGAGATACGCAGTATTTT. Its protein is CASSYGTSGGSRDTQYF.

The CDR3 spells CASSWRTGGADTQYF. CDR3 DNA: TGTGCCAGCAGCTGGAGGACAGGGGGCGCAGATACGCAGTATTTT. The chain combines TRBV13 with TRBJ2-3; 11 bases are shared with TRBD1. This CDR3 spans 15 amino acids. V dropped 4 bases and J dropped 4; count of bases not matched to a gene: 4. Germline V gene data show CDR1 as PRHDT and CDR2 as FYEKMQ (reference sequence).

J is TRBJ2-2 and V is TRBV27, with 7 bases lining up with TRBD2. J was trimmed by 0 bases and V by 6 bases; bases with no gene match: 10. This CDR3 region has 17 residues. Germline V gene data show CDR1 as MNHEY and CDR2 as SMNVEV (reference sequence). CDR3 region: CASSTSAGDANTGELFF. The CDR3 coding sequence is TGTGCCAGCAGCACCTCCGCGGGGGATGCGAACACCGGGGAGCTGTTTTTT.

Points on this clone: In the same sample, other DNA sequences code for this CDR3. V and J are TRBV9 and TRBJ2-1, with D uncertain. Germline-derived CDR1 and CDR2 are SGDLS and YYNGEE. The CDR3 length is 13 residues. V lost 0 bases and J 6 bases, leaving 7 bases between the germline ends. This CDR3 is CASSVGGFNEQFF. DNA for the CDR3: TGTGCCAGCAGCGTAGGAGGTTTCAATGAGCAGTTCTTC.

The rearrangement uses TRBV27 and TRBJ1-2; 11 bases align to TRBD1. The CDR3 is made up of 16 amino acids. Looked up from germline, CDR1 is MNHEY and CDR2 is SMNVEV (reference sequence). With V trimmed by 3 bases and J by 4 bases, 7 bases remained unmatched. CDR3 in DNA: TGTGCCAGCAGTTTTTCCGGGACAGGGGGGTTCTATGGCTACACCTTC. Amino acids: CASSFSGTGGFYGYTF.

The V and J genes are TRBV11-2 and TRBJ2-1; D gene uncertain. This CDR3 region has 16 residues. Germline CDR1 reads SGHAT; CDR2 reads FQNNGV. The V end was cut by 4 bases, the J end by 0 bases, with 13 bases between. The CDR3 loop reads CASSSGTYGSYNEQFF. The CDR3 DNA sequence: TGTGCCAGCAGCTCCGGCACCTATGGCTCCTACAATGAGCAGTTCTTC.

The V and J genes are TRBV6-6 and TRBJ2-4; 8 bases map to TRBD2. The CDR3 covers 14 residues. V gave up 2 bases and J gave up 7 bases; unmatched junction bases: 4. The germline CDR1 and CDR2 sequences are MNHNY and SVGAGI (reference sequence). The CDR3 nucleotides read TGTGCCAGCAGTTACCCCGAGCGGGGGAACATTCAGTACTTC. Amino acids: CASSYPERGNIQYF.

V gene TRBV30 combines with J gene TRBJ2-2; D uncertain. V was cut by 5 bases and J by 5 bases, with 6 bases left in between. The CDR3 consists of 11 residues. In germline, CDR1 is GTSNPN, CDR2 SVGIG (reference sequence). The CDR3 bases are TGTGCCTGGCAAGCAACCGGGGAGCTGTTTTTT. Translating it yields CAWQATGELFF.

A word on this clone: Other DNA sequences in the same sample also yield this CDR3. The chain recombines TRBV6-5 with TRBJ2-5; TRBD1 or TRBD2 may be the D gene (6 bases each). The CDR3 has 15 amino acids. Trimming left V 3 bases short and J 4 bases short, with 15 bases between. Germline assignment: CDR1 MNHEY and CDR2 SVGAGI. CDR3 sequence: CASSYGVGGGETQYF. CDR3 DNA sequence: TGTGCCAGCAGTTATGGTGTGGGGGGCGGAGAGACCCAGTACTTC.

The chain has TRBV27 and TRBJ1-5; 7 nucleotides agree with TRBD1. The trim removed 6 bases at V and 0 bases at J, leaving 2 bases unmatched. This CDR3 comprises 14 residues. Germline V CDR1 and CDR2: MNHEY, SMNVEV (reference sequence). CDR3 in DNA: TGTGCCAGCAGGGGGACAGTTAGCAATCAGCCCCAGCATTTT. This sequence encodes CASRGTVSNQPQHF.

As DNA, the CDR3 is TGTGCCAGCAGCTTGGATAGGGGGACAGTTGAGCAGTTCTTC. This translates into CASSLDRGTVEQFF. This rearrangement joins TRBV5-6 to TRBJ2-1; the match to TRBD1 covers 7 bases. This CDR3 region has 14 residues. Per germline, CDR1 SGHDT and CDR2 YYEEEE. V dropped 0 bases and J dropped 9; count of bases not matched to a gene: 6.

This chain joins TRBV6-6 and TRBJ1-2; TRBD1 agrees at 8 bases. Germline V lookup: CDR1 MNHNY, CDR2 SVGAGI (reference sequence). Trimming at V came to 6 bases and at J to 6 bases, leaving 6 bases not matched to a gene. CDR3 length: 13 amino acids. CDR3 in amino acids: CASSGQGTNGYTF. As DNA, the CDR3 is TGTGCCAGCAGCGGACAGGGAACAAATGGCTACACCTTC.

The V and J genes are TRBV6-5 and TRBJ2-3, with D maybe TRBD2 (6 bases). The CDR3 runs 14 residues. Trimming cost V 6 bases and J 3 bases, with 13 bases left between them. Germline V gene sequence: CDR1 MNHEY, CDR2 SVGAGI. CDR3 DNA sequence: TGTGCCAGCAGGGCTCTAGCGTTTACAGATACGCAGTATTTT. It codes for CASRALAFTDTQYF.

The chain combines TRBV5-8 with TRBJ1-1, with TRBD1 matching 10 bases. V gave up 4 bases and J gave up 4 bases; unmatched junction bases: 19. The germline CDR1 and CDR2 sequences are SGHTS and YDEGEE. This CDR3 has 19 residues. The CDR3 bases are TGTGCCAGCAGCCTTAATGGCCCCGGGACAGGGGATATACGCACTGAAGCTTTCTTT. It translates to CASSLNGPGTGDIRTEAFF.

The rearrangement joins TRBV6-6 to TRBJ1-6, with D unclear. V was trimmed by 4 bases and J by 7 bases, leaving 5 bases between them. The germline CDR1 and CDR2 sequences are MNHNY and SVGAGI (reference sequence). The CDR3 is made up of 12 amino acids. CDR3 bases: TGTGCCAGCAGTTTGGGGAATTCACCCCTCCACTTT. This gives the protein CASSLGNSPLHF.

CDR3 DNA: TGTGCCAGCAGCTTAGATGGGCAGGGAAGTTGGAATAATTCACCCCTCCACTTT. Its translation: CASSLDGQGSWNNSPLHF. The chain recombines TRBV11-2 with TRBJ1-6; perhaps TRBD1 as D (5 bases). CDR1 is SGHAT and CDR2 is FQNNGV in the germline V gene. There are 18 residues in the CDR3. With 0 bases removed from V and 5 bases from J, the gap between germline ends came to 17 bases.

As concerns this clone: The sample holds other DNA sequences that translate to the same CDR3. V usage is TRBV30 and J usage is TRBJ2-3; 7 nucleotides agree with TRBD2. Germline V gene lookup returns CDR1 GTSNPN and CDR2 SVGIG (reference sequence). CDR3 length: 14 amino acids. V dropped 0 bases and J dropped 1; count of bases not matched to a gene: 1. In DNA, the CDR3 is TGTGCCTGGAGTGTTACTAGCGGCACAGATACGCAGTATTTT. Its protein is CAWSVTSGTDTQYF.

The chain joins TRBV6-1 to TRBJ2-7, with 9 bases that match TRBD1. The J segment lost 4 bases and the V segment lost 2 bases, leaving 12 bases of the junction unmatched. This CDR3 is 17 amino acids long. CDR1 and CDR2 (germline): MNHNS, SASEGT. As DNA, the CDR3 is TGTGCCAGCAGTGAACCGATTAGGGTCGGGACAGGGTACGAGCAGTACTTC. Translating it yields CASSEPIRVGTGYEQYF.

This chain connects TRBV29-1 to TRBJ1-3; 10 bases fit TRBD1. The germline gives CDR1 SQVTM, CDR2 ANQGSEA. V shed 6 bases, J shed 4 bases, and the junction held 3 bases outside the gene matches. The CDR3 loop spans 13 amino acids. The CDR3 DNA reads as TGCAGCGTCGGGGACAGGGGAGGAAACACCATATATTTT. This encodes CSVGDRGGNTIYF. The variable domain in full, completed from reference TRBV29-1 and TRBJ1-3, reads SAVISQKPSRDICQRGTSLTIQCQVDSQVTMMFWYRQQPGQSLTLIATANQGSEATYESGFVIDKFPISRPNLTFSTLTVSNMSPEDSSIYLCSVGDRGGNTIYFGEGSWLTVV.

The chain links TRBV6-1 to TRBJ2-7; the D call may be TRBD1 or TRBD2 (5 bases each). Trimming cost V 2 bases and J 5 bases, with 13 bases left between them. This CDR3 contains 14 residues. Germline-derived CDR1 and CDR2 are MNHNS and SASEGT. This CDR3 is CASSEPGLDDEQYF. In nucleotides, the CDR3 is TGTGCCAGCAGTGAACCGGGGCTCGACGACGAGCAGTACTTC.

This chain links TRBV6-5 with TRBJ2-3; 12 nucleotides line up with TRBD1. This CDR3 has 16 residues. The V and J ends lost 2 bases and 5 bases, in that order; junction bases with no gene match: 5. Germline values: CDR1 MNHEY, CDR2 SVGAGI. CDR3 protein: CASSYLGTGGEDTQYF. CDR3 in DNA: TGTGCCAGCAGTTACCTGGGGACAGGGGGCGAAGATACGCAGTATTTT.

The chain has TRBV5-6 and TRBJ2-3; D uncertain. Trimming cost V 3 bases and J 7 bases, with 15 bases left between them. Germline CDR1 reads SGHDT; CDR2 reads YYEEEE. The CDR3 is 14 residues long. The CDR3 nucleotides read TGTGCCAGCAGCTGGGCTCTACTTCCAAATACGCAGTATTTT. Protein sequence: CASSWALLPNTQYF.

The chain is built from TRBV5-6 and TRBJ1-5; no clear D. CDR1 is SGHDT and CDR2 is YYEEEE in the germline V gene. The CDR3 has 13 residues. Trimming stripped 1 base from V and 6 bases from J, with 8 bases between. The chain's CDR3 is CASSLSGFQPQHF. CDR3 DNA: TGTGCCAGCAGCTTGTCTGGATTTCAGCCCCAGCATTTT.

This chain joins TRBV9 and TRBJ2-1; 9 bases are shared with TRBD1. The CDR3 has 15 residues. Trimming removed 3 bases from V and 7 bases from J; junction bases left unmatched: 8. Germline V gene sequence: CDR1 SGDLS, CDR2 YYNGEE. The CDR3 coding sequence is TGTGCCAGCAGCGAACTACAGGGGGCGCGAAATGAGCAGTTCTTC. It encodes CASSELQGARNEQFF.